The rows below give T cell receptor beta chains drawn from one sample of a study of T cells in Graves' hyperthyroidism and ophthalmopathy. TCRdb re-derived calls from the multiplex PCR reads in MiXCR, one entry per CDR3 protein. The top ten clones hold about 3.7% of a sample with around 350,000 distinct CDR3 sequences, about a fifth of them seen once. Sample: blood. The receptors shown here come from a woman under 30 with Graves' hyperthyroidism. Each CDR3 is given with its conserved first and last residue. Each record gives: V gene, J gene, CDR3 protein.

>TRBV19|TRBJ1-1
CASSRTATFEAFF
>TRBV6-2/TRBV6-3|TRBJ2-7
CASSYWTATYEQYF
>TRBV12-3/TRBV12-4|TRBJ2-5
CASSFSADETQYF
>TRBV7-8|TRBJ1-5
CASSSGITADFSNQPQHF
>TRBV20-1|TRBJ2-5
CSAGPGRRGTQYF
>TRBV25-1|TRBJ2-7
CASRPPGTSGSYEQYF
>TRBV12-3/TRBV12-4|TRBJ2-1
CASSSRAEQFF
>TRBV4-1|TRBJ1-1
CASSQPDNTEAFF
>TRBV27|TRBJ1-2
CASAGTALGYTF
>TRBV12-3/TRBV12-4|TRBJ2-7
CASSLSREQYF
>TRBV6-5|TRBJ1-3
CASSYASRGSGNTIYF
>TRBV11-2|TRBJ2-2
CASSFYGGRGGELFF
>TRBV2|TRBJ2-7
CASLGEQYF
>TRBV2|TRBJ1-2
CASTSSGGNYGYTF
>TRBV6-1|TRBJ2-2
CASSSLLPNTGELFF
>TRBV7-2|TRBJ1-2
CASSPGQRIYGYTF
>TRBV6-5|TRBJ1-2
CASSYRGTRGYTF
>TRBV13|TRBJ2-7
CASSYGGGRVNSYEQYF
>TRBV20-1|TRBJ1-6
CSANRGAEGSPLHF
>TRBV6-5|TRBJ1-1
CASSYPVPVNTEAFF
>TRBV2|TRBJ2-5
CASRASGETQYF
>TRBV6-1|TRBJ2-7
CASTQGTGSSYEQYF
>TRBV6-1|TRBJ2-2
CASRTTGGNTGELFF